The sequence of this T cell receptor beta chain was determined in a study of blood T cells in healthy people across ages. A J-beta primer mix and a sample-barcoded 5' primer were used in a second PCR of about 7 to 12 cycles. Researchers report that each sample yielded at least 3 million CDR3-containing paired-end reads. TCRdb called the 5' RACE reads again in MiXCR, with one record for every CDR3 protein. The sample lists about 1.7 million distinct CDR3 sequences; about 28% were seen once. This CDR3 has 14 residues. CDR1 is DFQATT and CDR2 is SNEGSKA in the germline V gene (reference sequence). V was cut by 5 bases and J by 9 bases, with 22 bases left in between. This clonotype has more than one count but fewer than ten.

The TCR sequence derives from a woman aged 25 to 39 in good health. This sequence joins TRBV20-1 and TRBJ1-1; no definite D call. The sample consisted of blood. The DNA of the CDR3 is TGCAGTGCTCATCAGAGCCAACAAAGGCGCAAAGCTTTCTTT. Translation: CSAHQSQQRRKAFF.